This T cell receptor beta chain was found in a study of T cell responses to AZD1222 COVID-19 vaccine. Assay used: immunoSEQ multiplex PCR; TCRdb lists only in-frame clones, some missing. The repertoire holds about 120,000 clones, more than 75% seen once, with about 3.7% in the top ten. V lost 3 bases and J lost 4, with 13 bases in between. There are 15 residues in the CDR3. Germline assignment: CDR1 KGHDR and CDR2 SFDVKD. The specimen was peripheral blood, collected on day 0 of AZD1222 vaccination. The receptor was derived from an adult in good health. J is TRBJ2-3 and V is TRBV24-1; TRBD1 is a possible D gene (6 bases). CDR3 protein: CATSDLQGRADTQYF. CDR3 nucleotides: TGTGCCACCAGTGATCTCCAGGGGCGCGCAGATACGCAGTATTTT.